This T cell receptor (beta chain) appears in the sequencing data of a study of long-term antiretroviral therapy in people with HIV. On the study more broadly: The earliest specimens came about a decade ahead of the 2015 immediate-ART recommendation. Findings and limits, study-wide: Diversity rose after ART but stayed below transplant donor controls.

Germline loops: CDR1 SGHDT, CDR2 YYEEEE. Trimming pared 1 base from V and 7 bases from J, leaving 10 bases between. The CDR3 totals 13 residues. Samples were assayed with immunoSEQ v3.0 at survey level. Samples were sequenced targeting roughly 40,000-50,000 T-cell genomes each. Some clones are missing from TCRdb's copy, which holds only in-frame ones; the method was immunoSEQ multiplex PCR. The sample has 17,000 or so clones, around 85% seen once. With respect to this clone: Antigen specificity is unknown.

This TCR was recovered from a man in his thirties or forties with HIV. The chain recombines TRBV5-6 with TRBJ2-3, with unresolved D. Sequenced here: unsorted PBMCs, sampled roughly 14 months before starting antiretroviral therapy. CDR3 DNA: TGTGCCAGCAGCTTGTTTTCTGGGAATACGCAGTATTTT. Its protein product is CASSLFSGNTQYF.